This T cell receptor beta chain was retrieved from a study of T-cell reconstitution after alpha-beta-depleted transplantation in children. This clonotype was recorded at least ten times. What it binds is unknown. Whole-study findings and limits: Several hundred expanded graft clones reportedly supplied alpha-beta T cells about two months after transplant. T cells produced anew were the main source of T-cell counts and diversity one year after transplant. Some patients' high day-60 TCRbeta diversity was traced to surviving recipient T cells and thymic progenitors.

With V trimmed by 4 bases and J by 4 bases, 8 bases remained unmatched. CDR1 is DFQATT, CDR2 SNEGSKA, per germline (reference sequence). CDR3 length: 15 residues. This sample's TCRbeta library carried unique molecular identifier barcodes. TCRdb re-analysed the PCR reads in MiXCR, keeping a single row per CDR3 protein. Of around 70,000 distinct CDR3 sequences in the sample, about a tenth were seen once. This chain links TRBV20-1 with TRBJ2-2; 8 bases are a match to TRBD2. The clonotype originates from a boy aged 10-17 years with acute myeloid leukemia, due to receive a stem cell transplant. The input for sequencing was PBMCs, taken before TCRalphabeta/CD19-depleted stem cell transplant. CDR3 residues: CSAIKAGVSTGELFF. CDR3 nucleotides: TGCAGTGCTATTAAAGCGGGAGTTAGCACCGGGGAGCTGTTTTTT.